The 30 T cell receptor beta chains in this list originate from one sample, sequenced in a study of identical twins. TCRdb analysed the 5' RACE reads with MiXCR anew, one entry per CDR3 protein. The sample consists of 1.5 million to 2 million distinct CDR3 sequences, roughly 35% of them appearing once. Sequences were obtained from cord blood. The receptors originated from a newborn girl in good health.

The rearrangement joins TRBV7-8 to TRBJ1-2; possibly TRBD1 for D (5 bases). V gave up 0 bases and J gave up 5 bases, with 13 bases separating them. The CDR3 has 15 residues. Germline V CDR1 and CDR2: SGHVS, FQNEAQ. CDR3 in DNA: TGTGCCAGCAGCTTAGCGAGAATGGGGCTATATGGCTACACCTTC. Amino acid sequence: CASSLARMGLYGYTF.

The chain links TRBV4-1 to TRBJ2-3, with TRBD2 identical over 13 bases. Trimming cost V 1 base and J 6 bases; bases outside gene matches: 4. The CDR3 totals 16 residues. Germline V gene data show CDR1 as MGHRA and CDR2 as YSYEKL. CDR3 in DNA: TGCGCCAGCAGCCAAGCGACTAGCGGGAGGTCGGATACGCAGTATTTT. Translation: CASSQATSGRSDTQYF.

This chain links TRBV5-1 with TRBJ2-3; D is uncertain. The CDR3 is 13 amino acids. Germline V CDR1 and CDR2: SGHRS, YFSETQ. V was pared by 3 bases and J by 4 bases, with 9 bases between. The CDR3 is CASSSRYADTQYF. CDR3 nucleotides: TGCGCCAGCAGCTCGAGGTATGCAGATACGCAGTATTTT.

This chain links TRBV11-2 with TRBJ2-1; unclear D gene. Germline CDR1 and CDR2: SGHAT and FQNNGV. This CDR3 is built from 13 residues. The V end was cut by 2 bases, the J end by 5 bases, with 7 bases between. CDR3 DNA: TGTGCCAGCAGCTTATCGCAGAACAATGAGCAGTTCTTC. Translation: CASSLSQNNEQFF.

As for this clonotype: A much bigger clone sits one base away, suggesting this may be a read error. The V and J genes are TRBV6-6 and TRBJ2-1, with 7 bases identical to TRBD2. Germline V gene data show CDR1 as MNHNY and CDR2 as SVGAGI (reference sequence). The CDR3 is 13 residues long. The CDR3 DNA reads as TGTGCCCGCAGGGAGGGCCACACTTCGGAGCAGTTCTTC. It encodes CARREGHTSEQFF.

This chain uses TRBV11-2 with TRBJ2-5; D remains unclear. With the DNA end fitting TRBJ2-1 better, the J assignment may be wrong. The CDR3 is 13 amino acids. Germline V CDR1 and CDR2: SGHAT, FQNNGV. CDR3: CASSTTIQETQFF. CDR3 coding DNA: TGTGCCAGCAGCACAACTATACAAGAGACCCAGTTCTTC.

This clonotype appeared a few times. This may arise from a read error, as a much more abundant clone is one base away. CDR3 sequence reads: CASSHGTGNTEAFF. In nucleotides, the CDR3 is TGTGCCAGCAGCCACGGGACAGGGAACACTGAAGCTTTCTTT. The genes are TRBV3-1 and TRBJ1-1, with 8 positions matching TRBD1. This CDR3 spans 14 amino acids. V lost 3 bases, J lost 1 base, and 1 base stayed unmatched. Germline V gene data show CDR1 as LGHDT and CDR2 as YNNKEL (reference sequence).

The chain links TRBV5-1 to TRBJ2-4; 8 bases line up with TRBD2. CDR3 length equals 14 residues. The junction had 4 bases not matched to a gene; V was cut back by 2 bases and J by 6 bases. CDR1 is SGHRS and CDR2 is YFSETQ in the germline V gene. The CDR3 sequence: CASSFSGNANIQYF. Written as DNA, the CDR3 is TGCGCCAGCAGCTTTAGCGGGAATGCAAACATTCAGTACTTC.

This clonotype was counted between two and nine times. The chain has TRBV5-1 and TRBJ2-3, with D possibly matching TRBD1 (5 bases). V was clipped by 6 bases and J by 3 bases, with 11 bases between them. The V gene's germline CDR1 is SGHRS and CDR2 YFSETQ. This CDR3 contains 13 residues. CDR3 protein: CASNSRETDTQYF. CDR3 nucleotide sequence: TGCGCCAGCAACTCCAGGGAAACAGATACGCAGTATTTT.

The V gene is TRBV27, the J gene TRBJ1-5; D perhaps matches TRBD1 (6 bases). Per germline, CDR1 MNHEY and CDR2 SMNVEV (reference sequence). This CDR3 is 17 amino acids long. The germline V and J ends were trimmed by 4 bases and 0 bases, with 16 bases remaining between them. CDR3 nucleotide sequence: TGTGCCAGCAGTTCCCAGGGGCCCGATTATAGCAATCAGCCCCAGCATTTT. The encoded protein is CASSSQGPDYSNQPQHF.

The genes are TRBV9 and TRBJ2-7; 11 positions match TRBD2. With V trimmed by 0 bases and J by 7 bases, 6 bases remained unmatched. This CDR3 is built from 15 residues. In germline, CDR1 is SGDLS, CDR2 YYNGEE. The CDR3 here is CASSVEGLADNEQYF. The CDR3 DNA sequence: TGTGCCAGCAGCGTAGAGGGACTAGCGGACAATGAGCAGTACTTC.

A few counts support this clonotype. The chain has TRBV7-2 and TRBJ1-1; no firm D call. The CDR3 contains 15 residues. V was clipped by 0 bases and J by 4 bases, with 12 bases between them. The germline V gene has CDR1 SGHTA and CDR2 FQGNSA. As DNA, the CDR3 is TGTGCCAGCAGCTTAGCCCCGTCCCGGGCCACTGAAGCTTTCTTT. It encodes CASSLAPSRATEAFF.

The chain recombines TRBV27 with TRBJ2-1; 8 bases map to TRBD1. The V gene's germline CDR1 is MNHEY and CDR2 SMNVEV (reference sequence). After removal of 4 bases from V and 4 bases from J, the junction contained 6 bases not matched to a gene. There are 15 residues in the CDR3. In DNA, the CDR3 is TGTGCCAGCAGTTCAGGGAGACAGGGGTACAATGAGCAGTTCTTC. Translating gives CASSSGRQGYNEQFF.

The V call is TRBV4-2, the J call TRBJ2-1; TRBD2 might be the D (6 bases). V was pared by 1 base and J by 1 base, with 8 bases between. Germline CDR1 reads LGHNA; CDR2 reads YNFKEQ. The CDR3 is made up of 15 amino acids. CDR3 sequence: CASSQVLASYNEQFF. The CDR3 DNA follows: TGTGCCAGCAGCCAAGTGCTAGCGTCCTACAATGAGCAGTTCTTC.

V usage is TRBV24-1 and J usage is TRBJ2-1; D not resolved. Per the germline V gene, CDR1 is KGHDR and CDR2 is SFDVKD. Trimming removed 9 bases from V and 0 bases from J, with 8 bases in between. CDR3 size: 13 residues. The CDR3 region is CATQAPSYNEQFF. In nucleotides, the CDR3 is TGTGCCACCCAAGCCCCCTCCTACAATGAGCAGTTCTTC.

In DNA, the CDR3 is TGTGCCAGCAGTTACTCTTCCACAGGGAACACTGAAGCTTTCTTT. Translating gives CASSYSSTGNTEAFF. The V and J genes are TRBV6-5 and TRBJ1-1, with D maybe TRBD1 (5 bases). The CDR3 runs to 15 residues. Trimming took 0 bases from V and 1 from J, leaving 9 bases between them. In germline, CDR1 is MNHEY, CDR2 SVGAGI.

The J gene is TRBJ2-7, the V gene TRBV20-1; D is unclear. Looked up from germline, CDR1 is DFQATT and CDR2 is SNEGSKA (reference sequence). V dropped 5 bases and J dropped 3 bases, with 17 bases sitting between them. The CDR3 runs to 14 residues. The CDR3 coding sequence is TGCAGTGCTCCGAATAGACCGGGCCTCTACGAGCAGTACTTC. Protein product: CSAPNRPGLYEQYF.

The V gene is TRBV10-3, the J gene TRBJ1-5, with D unclear. This CDR3 contains 14 residues. V lost 2 bases and J lost 3, with 8 bases in between. CDR1 ENHRY and CDR2 SYGVKD come from the germline V gene. In nucleotides, the CDR3 is TGTGCCATCAGTGAGAGCGGCTTCAATCAGCCCCAGCATTTT. This gives the protein CAISESGFNQPQHF.

V and J are TRBV20-1 and TRBJ2-7; 7 bases agree with TRBD1. CDR1 DFQATT and CDR2 SNEGSKA come from the germline V gene (reference sequence). The CDR3 is made up of 17 amino acids. The junction had 16 bases not matched to a gene; V was cut back by 4 bases and J by 1 base. The CDR3 protein is CSATQRGHTGQSYEQYF. In DNA, the CDR3 is TGCAGTGCTACCCAGCGCGGACATACGGGACAGTCCTACGAGCAGTACTTC.

The J gene is TRBJ2-1, the V gene TRBV20-1; 14 bases fit TRBD2. This CDR3 has 15 residues. J gave up 7 bases and V 1 base, and 3 bases lay outside the gene matches. From germline, CDR1 is DFQATT and CDR2 SNEGSKA (reference sequence). In DNA, the CDR3 is TGCAGTGCTAGAGGGGGACTAGCGGGGGAGAATGAGCAGTTCTTC. It encodes CSARGGLAGENEQFF.

This chain connects TRBV27 to TRBJ2-5; 8 nucleotides match TRBD1. CDR3 length: 13 amino acids. Losses at the gene ends were 6 bases for V and 4 bases for J; bases not matched to a gene: 4. From germline, CDR1 is MNHEY and CDR2 SMNVEV (reference sequence). CDR3 DNA sequence: TGTGCCAGCAGGCTGACAGGGGCAGAGACCCAGTACTTC. Residues: CASRLTGAETQYF.

In regard to this clonotype: No DNA is shown, since the ends of the CDR3 on it are uncertain; the CDR3 is the one TCRdb lists. This chain uses TRBV27 with TRBJ2-7; the table's D call TRBD1 went unverified against the DNA. Both ends counted, the CDR3 spans 14 residues. CDR1 and CDR2 from the germline V gene are MNHEY and SMNVEV (reference sequence). CDR3 residues: CARDRNLRAVLPYF.

This clonotype turned up a few times. This sequence joins TRBV4-1 and TRBJ2-4, with D possibly TRBD1 on 5 matching bases. Germline V gene data show CDR1 as MGHRA and CDR2 as YSYEKL. This CDR3 region has 16 residues. The V gene lost 2 bases and the J gene lost 0 bases, with 11 bases spanning the gap. DNA for the CDR3: TGCGCCAGCAGCCAATGGGGCCCTCTAGCCAAAAACATTCAGTACTTC. This gives the protein CASSQWGPLAKNIQYF.

This clonotype was recorded a few times. The CDR3 here is CSASSASGGVSYNEQFF. Written as DNA, the CDR3 is TGCAGTGCTAGTAGCGCTAGCGGGGGGGTGAGCTACAATGAGCAGTTCTTC. The V call is TRBV20-1, the J call TRBJ2-1; 12 positions agree with TRBD2. Germline CDR1 reads DFQATT; CDR2 reads SNEGSKA (reference sequence). The CDR3 has 17 amino acids. Germline trimming cut 3 bases from V and 3 bases from J; bases unmatched to any gene: 9.

This clonotype was counted a few times. The CDR3: CASSVAPGGDGYTF. The CDR3 DNA reads TGTGCCAGCAGCGTAGCTCCAGGGGGTGATGGCTACACCTTC. The genes are TRBV9 and TRBJ1-2, with 7 bases fitting TRBD1. Per germline, CDR1 SGDLS and CDR2 YYNGEE. This CDR3 has 14 amino acids. The V segment lost 0 bases and the J segment 6 bases; nucleotides outside the gene matches: 5.

This clonotype was counted between two and nine times. The V and J genes are TRBV3-1 and TRBJ1-5, with no clear D. V dropped 1 base and J dropped 1 base, with 14 bases sitting between them. The CDR3 is 17 amino acids. The germline V gene encodes CDR1 LGHDT and CDR2 YNNKEL (reference sequence). CDR3 sequence: CASSQAPLIRSNQPQHF. The CDR3, as DNA: TGTGCCAGCAGCCAAGCCCCACTGATAAGGAGCAATCAGCCCCAGCATTTT. Using reference TRBV3-1 and TRBJ1-5 for the parts outside the CDR3, the full variable domain is DTAVSQTPKYLVTQMGNDKSIKCEQNLGHDTMYWYKQDSKKFLKIMFSYNNKELIINETVPNRFSPKSPDKAHLNLHINSLELGDSAVYFCASSQAPLIRSNQPQHFGDGTRLSIL.

V is TRBV3-1 and J is TRBJ2-2; TRBD1 agrees at 8 bases. This CDR3 has 16 residues. CDR1 and CDR2 (germline): LGHDT, YNNKEL (reference sequence). The V gene end was trimmed by 1 base and the J gene end by 7 bases; junction bases not matched to a gene: 8. Written as DNA, the CDR3 is TGTGCCAGCAGCCAAGTAGGACAGGGTAGAGGCGGGGAGCTGTTTTTT. Translating gives CASSQVGQGRGGELFF.

Here the CDR3 reads CASERESLNSPLHF. The CDR3 region has the DNA TGTGCCAGCGAGAGAGAATCCCTTAATTCACCCCTCCACTTT. The V and J genes are TRBV2 and TRBJ1-6, with D unresolved. V was trimmed by 8 bases and J by 6 bases, leaving 14 bases between them. Germline CDR1 is SNHLY and CDR2 is FYNNEI. The CDR3 extends over 14 amino acids.

The chain has TRBV12-3 or TRBV12-4 and TRBJ2-7; perhaps TRBD1 as D (6 bases). The CDR3 has 18 amino acids. The V end was cut by 7 bases, the J end by 3 bases, with 28 bases between. Written as DNA, the CDR3 is TGTGCCAGCACCACCCCAAGACCGGGACATCGAAGAGGCTACGAGCAGTACTTC. This codes for CASTTPRPGHRRGYEQYF.

This clonotype was detected only a few times. The J gene is TRBJ2-3, the V gene TRBV21-1. TRBV21-1 is a known pseudogene. The CDR3 has 14 amino acids. The CDR3 DNA reads TGTGCCAGCAGCAATCTGCAGGGCACAGATACGCAGTATTTT. The encoded protein is CASSNLQGTDTQYF.